Presented here are 5 T cell receptor beta chains from one specimen sequenced in a study of CD8 T cells in ankylosing spondylitis. TCRdb used MiXCR to reprocess the 5' RACE reads, holding one entry per CDR3 protein. The sample has 200,000 to 300,000 distinct CDR3 sequences, about 24% seen once; the top ten hold over 0.55%. Material for sequencing was blood, either unsorted or a sorted T cell fraction (not recorded which). Receptors were obtained from a male donor with ankylosing spondylitis or in good health (not recorded which).

This chain joins TRBV10-3 and TRBJ2-7, with 8 bases lining up with TRBD1. Germline loops: CDR1 ENHRY, CDR2 SYGVKD. J lost 5 bases, V lost 6 bases, and 3 bases had no gene match. This CDR3 comprises 12 residues. Here the CDR3 reads CAIRDRANEQYF. The CDR3 DNA is TGTGCCATCAGGGACAGGGCCAACGAGCAGTACTTC.

V usage is TRBV29-1 and J usage is TRBJ2-2; no clear D. Germline V lookup: CDR1 SQVTM, CDR2 ANQGSEA. The V gene lost 5 bases and the J gene lost 5 bases, with 9 bases spanning the gap. CDR3 size: 12 residues. The CDR3 loop is CSVRPGTGELFF. The DNA of the CDR3 is TGCAGCGTTCGGCCCGGGACCGGGGAGCTGTTTTTT.

This clonotype was seen ten or more times. CDR3 nucleotides: TGTGCCAGCAGTCCACTACTCAATCAGCCCCAGCATTTT. Translation: CASSPLLNQPQHF. J is TRBJ1-5 and V is TRBV12-3 or TRBV12-4; D is unresolved. CDR3 length: 13 residues. With 5 bases removed from V and 3 bases from J, the gap between germline ends came to 8 bases.

This clonotype was seen at least ten times. This sequence joins TRBV5-1 and TRBJ1-1; D uncertain. From germline, CDR1 is SGHRS and CDR2 YFSETQ. Between the trimmed V and J ends, which lost 2 bases and 2 bases, there was a span of 7 bases. CDR3 size: 13 residues. The CDR3 loop reads CASSLDTNTEAFF. In DNA form, the CDR3 reads TGCGCCAGCAGCTTAGACACCAACACTGAAGCTTTCTTT.

The chain employs TRBV11-2 and TRBJ2-5; D unclear. Trimming pared 5 bases from V and 0 bases from J, leaving 10 bases between. The germline CDR1 and CDR2 sequences are SGHAT and FQNNGV. The CDR3 consists of 14 residues. DNA for the CDR3: TGTGCCAGCAGCGCATCTACCAACCAAGAGACCCAGTACTTC. Protein sequence: CASSASTNQETQYF.